A selection of T cell receptor beta chains follows, all from one sample in a study of OX40 agonist ivuxolimab in advanced cancers. TCRdb keeps only in-frame clones here, not all; method: immunoSEQ multiplex PCR. This sample has 50,000 to 65,000 clones, with 86% found just once. The specimen comprised CD4+ or CD8+ T cells sorted from blood, sampled in a trial of the OX40 agonist ivuxolimab. Receptors originate from an adult with an advanced solid tumor such as melanoma, head and neck, liver or kidney cancer. The CDR3 runs from the conserved cysteine through the conserved F or W. The D gene is left open where the match is weak. Clone size is not always given. Where it is, it says once, few, many or a class for expanded clones.

v_gene,abundance,j_gene,d_gene,CDR3aa,CDR3nt
TRBV5-8,NA,TRBJ1-1,NA,CASSLETGTEAFF,TGTGCCAGCAGCTTGGAGACCGGCACTGAAGCTTTCTTT
TRBV18,NA,TRBJ1-6,TRBD1,CASSLGQGDNSPLHF,TGTGCCAGCTCACTCGGACAGGGAGATAATTCACCCCTCCACTTT
TRBV2,NA,TRBJ1-1,NA,CASSEIRSLNTEAFF,TGTGCCAGCAGTGAAATAAGGTCACTGAACACTGAAGCTTTCTTT
TRBV19,NA,TRBJ1-3,NA,CASSIGGNTIYF,TGTGCCAGTAGTATAGGTGGAAACACCATATATTTT
TRBV19,NA,TRBJ1-2,TRBD1,CASPFYFYRDRGSHYGYTF,TGTGCCAGTCCCTTCTATTTTTATCGGGACAGGGGGAGTCATTATGGCTACACCTTC
TRBV7-7,NA,TRBJ2-1,TRBD1,CASSLAGQGISEQFF,TGTGCCAGCAGCTTAGCGGGACAGGGAATCAGTGAGCAGTTCTTC
TRBV5-1,NA,TRBJ2-2,NA,CASSLGGTAGELFF,TGCGCCAGCAGCTTGGGCGGAACCGCCGGGGAGCTGTTTTTT
TRBV18,NA,TRBJ1-2,TRBD1,CASSPFRSPGQSYGYTF,TGTGCCAGCTCACCATTCCGGTCCCCGGGACAGAGCTATGGCTACACCTTC
TRBV6-1,NA,TRBJ2-4,NA,CASSALRSIQYF,TGTGCCAGCAGTGCCTTGAGGAGCATTCAGTACTTC
TRBV6-6,NA,TRBJ1-1,NA,CASSYSTPGSEAFF,TGTGCCAGCAGTTACTCGACCCCGGGGTCTGAAGCTTTCTTT
TRBV6-6,NA,TRBJ2-2,NA,CASSYSKIAGELFF,TGTGCCAGCAGTTACTCGAAAATCGCCGGGGAGCTGTTTTTT
TRBV4-1,few,TRBJ2-7,TRBD2,CASSQGNGRGAYDEQYF,TGCGCCAGCAGCCAAGGTAACGGGCGGGGGGCCTACGACGAGCAGTACTTC
TRBV5-4,NA,TRBJ1-3,NA,CASSLAPGYSGNTIYF,TGTGCCAGCAGCTTGGCCCCGGGGTACTCTGGAAACACCATATATTTT
TRBV6-1,NA,TRBJ2-3,NA,CASEDSLNTDTQYF,TGTGCCAGCGAGGACAGTCTAAACACAGATACGCAGTATTTT
TRBV5-4,NA,TRBJ1-3,NA,CASSHREGGNTIYF,TGTGCCAGCAGTCACAGGGAAGGTGGAAACACCATATATTTT
TRBV12-5,NA,TRBJ1-1,NA,CASGLVIRQSRNTEAFF,TGTGCTAGTGGTTTGGTAATAAGGCAGTCGAGGAACACTGAAGCTTTCTTT
TRBV27,NA,TRBJ1-2,NA,CASSLTASTGNYGYTF,TGTGCCAGCAGTCTGACAGCCTCGACAGGAAACTATGGCTACACCTTC
TRBV18,NA,TRBJ2-7,TRBD2,CASSPPGRGGSYEQYF,TGTGCCAGCTCACCACCGGGGCGGGGGGGCTCCTACGAGCAGTACTTC
TRBV7-8,NA,TRBJ2-7,NA,CASSFDGHLGEQYF,TGTGCCAGCAGCTTTGACGGCCACCTGGGCGAGCAGTACTTC
TRBV10-1,NA,TRBJ1-4,NA,CASQQGLGEKLFF,TGCGCCAGCCAACAGGGATTAGGTGAAAAACTGTTTTTT
TRBV30,NA,TRBJ1-6,TRBD1,CACRTGILDYNSPLHF,TGTGCCTGTAGGACAGGGATATTAGACTATAATTCACCCCTCCACTTT
TRBV5-1,NA,TRBJ1-1,NA,CASSARDTGSAEAFF,TGCGCCAGCAGCGCCCGGGATACAGGGAGCGCTGAAGCTTTCTTT
TRBV7-8,NA,TRBJ2-3,NA,CASNIPGTSTDTQYF,TGTGCCAGCAACATCCCCGGGACTAGCACAGATACGCAGTATTTT
TRBV27,NA,TRBJ2-2,TRBD2,CAGTTGHDLAGENTGELFF,TGTGCCGGAACGACAGGGCACGACTTAGCGGGGGAGAACACCGGGGAGCTGTTTTTT
TRBV12-5,NA,TRBJ2-5,TRBD2,CASGLGLAGAEETQYF,TGTGCTAGTGGTTTGGGACTAGCGGGGGCAGAAGAGACCCAGTACTTC
TRBV5-1,NA,TRBJ1-1,TRBD1,CASRRTGDNTEAFF,TGCGCCAGCAGGAGGACAGGGGATAACACTGAAGCTTTCTTT
TRBV19,NA,TRBJ2-2,TRBD1,CASSTERGRPGGELFF,TGTGCCAGTAGTACAGAGAGGGGGCGCCCGGGCGGGGAGCTGTTTTTT
TRBV19,NA,TRBJ1-3,NA,CASSTGSSGNTIYF,TGTGCCAGTAGTACGGGGTCCTCTGGAAACACCATATATTTT
TRBV7-2,NA,TRBJ1-2,NA,CASSPGQTNYGYTF,TGTGCCAGCAGCCCCGGACAGACTAACTATGGCTACACCTTC
TRBV2,NA,TRBJ1-1,NA,CASSLKRQSILNTEAFF,TGTGCCAGCAGCCTCAAGAGACAGAGTATTCTGAACACTGAAGCTTTCTTT
TRBV7-8,NA,TRBJ2-3,TRBD2,CASSLSLAGGTINTQYF,TGTGCCAGCAGCTTAAGCCTTGCGGGGGGGACCATAAATACGCAGTATTTT
TRBV7-9,NA,TRBJ2-1,NA,CASSLALAEYNEQFF,TGTGCCAGCAGCTTAGCACTAGCCGAGTACAATGAGCAGTTCTTC
TRBV11-2,NA,TRBJ2-7,TRBD1,CASSLDRGLYEQYF,TGTGCCAGCAGCTTAGACAGGGGGCTATACGAGCAGTACTTC
TRBV6-1,NA,TRBJ1-5,NA,CASSERGVDQPQHF,TGTGCCAGCAGTGAGAGGGGAGTCGATCAGCCCCAGCATTTT
TRBV7-9,once,TRBJ2-7,TRBD1,CASSLAGTGGVSYEQYF,TGTGCCAGCAGCTTAGCCGGGACAGGCGGTGTGTCCTACGAGCAGTACTTC
TRBV6-1,NA,TRBJ1-5,NA,CASSPGRPQHF,TGTGCCAGCAGCCCCGGTCGGCCCCAGCATTTT
TRBV6-1,NA,TRBJ1-5,NA,CASSSRDGNQPQHF,TGTGCCAGCAGCAGCAGGGATGGCAATCAGCCCCAGCATTTT
TRBV6-5,few,TRBJ2-7,TRBD1,CASSFTRDSYEQYF,TGTGCCAGCAGTTTCACCAGGGACAGCTACGAGCAGTACTTC
TRBV18,once,TRBJ2-3,TRBD2,CASSGLAGGTDTQYF,TGTGCCAGCTCAGGGCTAGCGGGAGGCACAGATACGCAGTATTTT
TRBV2,NA,TRBJ1-5,TRBD1,CASSGDRVNNQPQHF,TGTGCCAGCAGTGGGGACAGAGTCAACAATCAGCCCCAGCATTTT
TRBV27,NA,TRBJ2-7,NA,CASSFGGRSYEQYF,TGTGCCAGCAGTTTTGGAGGAAGGTCCTACGAGCAGTACTTC
TRBV2,NA,TRBJ2-3,NA,CASSYTDTQYF,TGTGCCAGCAGCTACACAGATACGCAGTATTTT
TRBV9,NA,TRBJ2-5,NA,CASSGTSQETQYF,TGTGCCAGCTCCGGGACTTCGCAAGAGACCCAGTACTTC
TRBV19,few,TRBJ2-6,NA,CASSLRPSGGANVLTF,TGTGCCAGTAGTTTGCGACCGTCCGGGGGGGCCAACGTCCTGACTTTC
TRBV19,NA,TRBJ1-6,TRBD1,CASSIMGQGNSPLHF,TGTGCCAGTAGTATAATGGGACAGGGGAATTCACCCCTCCACTTT
TRBV15,NA,TRBJ2-1,TRBD1,CATSGGQGLNEQFF,TGTGCCACCAGCGGGGGACAGGGGTTAAATGAGCAGTTCTTC
TRBV6-5,NA,TRBJ1-1,NA,CASSHGRVLGAEAFF,TGTGCCAGCAGCCACGGGCGGGTATTAGGCGCTGAAGCTTTCTTT
TRBV7-2,NA,TRBJ1-5,NA,CASSPEGYSNQPQHF,TGTGCCAGCAGCCCGGAGGGATATAGCAATCAGCCCCAGCATTTT
TRBV27,NA,TRBJ2-6,NA,CASRGASGANVLTF,TGTGCCAGCAGGGGCGCCTCTGGGGCCAACGTCCTGACTTTC
TRBV9,NA,TRBJ1-1,NA,CASSAREGVRAEAFF,TGTGCCAGCAGCGCGAGAGAGGGGGTGAGGGCTGAAGCTTTCTTT
TRBV6-6,NA,TRBJ1-5,TRBD1,CASRLRTGVRPQHF,TGTGCCAGCAGACTAAGGACAGGGGTGAGGCCCCAGCATTTT
TRBV19,NA,TRBJ1-1,NA,CASSDPGRTEAFF,TGTGCCAGTAGTGATCCTGGGAGAACTGAAGCTTTCTTT
TRBV10-2,NA,TRBJ1-1,TRBD1,CASRDSGQGRTEAFF,TGCGCCAGCAGGGATTCGGGACAGGGGAGGACTGAAGCTTTCTTT
TRBV7-9,few,TRBJ1-6,NA,CASSSKGPVGTLHF,TGTGCCAGCAGCTCCAAGGGACCCGTCGGCACCCTCCACTTT
TRBV18,NA,TRBJ2-2,NA,CASSPVTLQKYTGELFF,TGTGCCAGCTCACCGGTTACGCTCCAGAAATACACCGGGGAGCTGTTTTTT
TRBV18,NA,TRBJ1-1,NA,CASSPALVADTEAFF,TGTGCCAGCTCACCCGCTCTAGTTGCTGACACTGAAGCTTTCTTT
TRBV13,once,TRBJ2-1,TRBD2,CASSKPGLAGGKQFF,TGTGCCAGCAGCAAACCGGGACTAGCGGGGGGGAAGCAGTTCTTC
TRBV28,NA,TRBJ1-2,NA,CASIRRGSQYGYTF,TGTGCCAGCATAAGGAGGGGGTCTCAATATGGCTACACCTTC
TRBV21-1,NA,TRBJ1-1,NA,CATDLPSAGQGLPLNTEAFF,TGTGCCACCGATTTACCCAGTGCAGGACAGGGGCTTCCCCTGAACACTGAAGCTTTCTTT